What follows are 15 T cell receptor beta chains derived from one specimen sequenced in a study of cytomegalovirus exposure and HLA in healthy donors. The PCR employed 60 Vbeta primers together with 13 Jbeta primers. TCRdb's copy holds only in-frame clones and misses some; the assay was immunoSEQ multiplex PCR. Found here are under 150,000 clones, 75% to 80% of them singletons; the top ten hold roughly 3.1%. The sample consisted of PBMCs. These receptors were taken from a woman under 40 in good health and CMV-seropositive.

This chain uses TRBV4-2 with TRBJ2-1, with D possibly matching TRBD2 (5 bases). CDR1 LGHNA and CDR2 YNFKEQ come from the germline V gene. The CDR3 consists of 16 residues. The V end was cut by 1 base, the J end by 3 bases, with 13 bases between. For the CDR3, the DNA is TGTGCCAGCAGCCAAGGCCCGGGGAGTAGCTACAATGAGCAGTTCTTC. This gives the protein CASSQGPGSSYNEQFF.

This chain joins TRBV18 and TRBJ1-1, with 9 bases lining up with TRBD1. Germline CDR1 reads KGHSH; CDR2 reads LQKENI. V gave up 3 bases and J gave up 0 bases; unmatched junction bases: 14. The length of the CDR3 is 19 residues. CDR3 residues: CASSPIRTGDTSMNTEAFF. In DNA, the CDR3 is TGTGCCAGCTCACCGATCCGGACAGGGGATACCTCAATGAACACTGAAGCTTTCTTT.

This clone was detected only a few times. This rearrangement joins TRBV7-2 to TRBJ2-3; 8 bases match TRBD2. CDR1 is SGHTA and CDR2 is FQGNSA in the germline V gene. V trimming: 5 bases; J trimming: 14 bases; junction bases outside the gene matches: 9. The CDR3 sequence is 12 residues long. This CDR3 is CASSNSGGPWYF. The CDR3 nucleotides read TGTGCCAGCAGCAACTCGGGGGGGCCATGGTATTTT.

The rearrangement joins TRBV30 to TRBJ1-6; no clear D. Trimming shortened V by 1 base and J by 6 bases, and 7 bases separated the two germline ends. This CDR3 is built from 13 residues. Germline V gene sequence: CDR1 GTSNPN, CDR2 SVGIG (reference sequence). The DNA for the CDR3 is TGTGCCTGGAGTGCTCAGGCTAATTCACCCCTCCACTTT. Translating gives CAWSAQANSPLHF.

This clone was detected only a few times. The chain combines TRBV4-1 with TRBJ2-1; the match to TRBD1 covers 7 bases. Germline V gene sequence: CDR1 MGHRA, CDR2 YSYEKL. This CDR3 is built from 18 residues. V lost 1 base, J lost 3 bases, and 12 bases stayed unmatched. The CDR3 region has the DNA TGCGCCAGCAGCCAAGTATACAGGGGAGTACAGTTCTACAATGAGCAGTTCTTC. Its protein product is CASSQVYRGVQFYNEQFF.

The V and J genes are TRBV29-1 and TRBJ2-1; D is perhaps TRBD1 (6 bases). The V end was cut by 7 bases, the J end by 2 bases, with 12 bases between. CDR3 length: 13 amino acids. Germline V lookup: CDR1 SQVTM, CDR2 ANQGSEA. The CDR3 DNA reads as TGCAGCGATTTGCAGGGGACCTACAATGAGCAGTTCTTC. Protein product: CSDLQGTYNEQFF.

The chain combines TRBV6-1 with TRBJ1-4; D not certain. With 7 bases removed from V and 8 bases from J, the gap between germline ends came to 8 bases. This CDR3 region has 11 residues. Germline CDR1 MNHNS, CDR2 SASEGT. CDR3 region: CASMAVEKLFF. The CDR3 nucleotides are TGTGCCAGCATGGCGGTAGAAAAACTGTTTTTT.

This sequence joins TRBV23-1 and TRBJ1-5, with 8 bases that match TRBD1. TRBV23-1 is reported as an ORF; its role is uncertain. The J segment lost 4 bases and the V segment lost 2 bases, leaving 4 bases of the junction unmatched. CDR3 length equals 15 residues. The CDR3 region has the DNA TGCGCCAGCAGTCAAACAGACAGGGGAAATCAGCCCCAGCATTTT. It specifies CASSQTDRGNQPQHF.

This chain joins TRBV28 and TRBJ2-5; 9 positions match TRBD2. The DNA end favors TRBJ2-7, so the J call may be wrong. The CDR3 spans 13 residues. The germline V gene has CDR1 MDHEN and CDR2 SYDVKM. CDR3 bases: TGTGCCAGCTGGTCTAGCGGGGACTACGAGCAGTACTTC. Translation: CASWSSGDYEQYF.

The chain links TRBV11-2 to TRBJ2-3; TRBD2 matches at 10 bases. With V trimmed by 2 bases and J by 2 bases, 4 bases remained unmatched. Germline loops: CDR1 SGHAT, CDR2 FQNNGV. The CDR3 has 16 residues. The CDR3 sequence: CASSLTLAGATDTQYF. The CDR3 coding sequence is TGTGCCAGCAGCTTAACGCTAGCGGGGGCCACAGATACGCAGTATTTT.

The sample holds a few counts of this clone. A single base is all that separates this from a far larger clone, so a read error is likely. The genes are TRBV5-4 and TRBJ1-1; the D gene is possibly TRBD1 (5 bases). From germline, CDR1 is SGHNT and CDR2 YYREEE (reference sequence). The V end lost 2 bases, the J end lost 4 bases, and 21 bases lay between the germline ends. The CDR3 runs to 17 residues. Here the CDR3 DNA reads TGTGCCAGCAGCTTTTTTAGCCTAGGGGTGGAGGGCACTGAAGCTTTCTTT. Its translation: CASSFFSLGVEGTEAFF.

The CDR3 coding sequence is TGTGCCACCAGCCAGAGACACAATAATTCACCCCTCCACTTT. Translating gives CATSQRHNNSPLHF. This rearrangement joins TRBV15 to TRBJ1-6; no reliable D call. Germline V gene data show CDR1 as LNHNV and CDR2 as YYDKDF (reference sequence). There are 14 residues in the CDR3. V lost 5 bases, J lost 5 bases, and 10 bases lay in between.

The gene calls are TRBV5-3 and TRBJ1-4; 10 positions agree with TRBD1. TRBV5-3 is an ORF; its function is uncertain. Trimming at V came to 0 bases and at J to 6 bases, leaving 8 bases not matched to a gene. This CDR3 comprises 17 residues. CDR3 in DNA: TGTGCCAGAAGCTTGGGGGGACAGGGGCCTTTATATGAAAAACTGTTTTTT. Its protein product is CARSLGGQGPLYEKLFF.

This clone appeared a few times. V and J are TRBV7-6 and TRBJ2-7; 8 nucleotides agree with TRBD1. V dropped 5 bases and J dropped 2; count of bases not matched to a gene: 8. This CDR3 has 15 residues. Per germline, CDR1 SGHVS and CDR2 FNYEAQ. As DNA, the CDR3 is TGTGCCAGCAGCACAGGGACAGGCGAAACCTACGAGCAGTACTTC. This codes for CASSTGTGETYEQYF.

This clone was observed a few times. The same CDR3 arises from other DNA sequences in this sample as well. The chain uses TRBV28 and TRBJ2-5; maybe TRBD1 (5 bases). Looked up from germline, CDR1 is MDHEN and CDR2 is SYDVKM. Trimming took off 6 bases at V and 4 bases at J, with 15 bases between the two ends. The CDR3 runs 14 residues. The DNA for the CDR3 is TGTGCCAGCAGCCTCGCTGGGGCGCGAGAGACCCAGTACTTC. Translating gives CASSLAGARETQYF.